The 10 T cell receptor beta chains given below trace back to one sample, sequenced in a study of blood T cell repertoires in COVID-19. The data were produced by immunoSEQ multiplex PCR, yet TCRdb's version contains in-frame clones alone and is incomplete. This table holds around 620,000 clones, 85% to 90% found once. The sample was peripheral blood. Receptors originate from a woman aged 18-30 years with acute or convalescent COVID-19.

This clone has just one count. V usage is TRBV7-8 and J usage is TRBJ2-5, with 9 bases lining up with TRBD2. Trimming at V came to 8 bases and at J to 5 bases, leaving 9 bases not matched to a gene. The CDR3 sequence is 14 residues long. Germline V gene sequence: CDR1 SGHVS, CDR2 FQNEAQ. The CDR3 DNA is TGTGCCAGCGGCCGGCAGCGGGGGGTGGAGACCCAGTACTTC. It specifies CASGRQRGVETQYF. The full variable domain, in which reference TRBV7-8 and TRBJ2-5 provide the parts outside the CDR3, is GAGVSQSPRYKVAKRGQDVALRCDPISGHVSLFWYQQALGQGPEFLTYFQNEAQLDKSGLPSDRFFAERPEGSVSTLKIQRTQQEDSAVYLCASGRQRGVETQYFGPGTRLLVL.

The CDR3, as DNA: TGCGCCAGCAGCCAAGGTTACAACTACGAGCAGTACTTC. Translating it yields CASSQGYNYEQYF. The chain combines TRBV4-3 with TRBJ2-7; D gene unclear. CDR3 length equals 13 residues. Germline values: CDR1 LGHNA, CDR2 YSLEER. V lost 1 base and J 3 bases, leaving 7 bases between the germline ends.

The chain links TRBV5-1 to TRBJ2-5; TRBD2 matches at 13 bases. Germline lookup yields CDR1 SGHRS and CDR2 YFSETQ. J gave up 0 bases and V 0 bases, and 2 bases lay outside the gene matches. This CDR3 region has 17 residues. CDR3 coding DNA: TGCGCCAGCAGCTTGGGAGGACTAGCGGGGGACCAAGAGACCCAGTACTTC. Residues: CASSLGGLAGDQETQYF.

This chain uses TRBV6-5 with TRBJ1-2, with 7 bases aligning to TRBD1. V shed 6 bases, J shed 8 bases, and the junction held 9 bases outside the gene matches. CDR3 length: 13 residues. CDR1 and CDR2 from the germline V gene are MNHEY and SVGAGI. The chain's CDR3 is CASRPDRVWGYTF. In nucleotides, the CDR3 is TGTGCCAGCAGACCCGACAGGGTCTGGGGCTACACCTTC.

The chain links TRBV4-3 to TRBJ1-1; weak D call: TRBD1 (6 bases). The CDR3 extends over 19 amino acids. V lost 0 bases and J lost 0, with 20 bases in between. Looked up from germline, CDR1 is LGHNA and CDR2 is YSLEER. The CDR3 loop reads CASSQDAGTDRPMNTEAFF. The CDR3 DNA is TGCGCCAGCAGCCAAGATGCTGGTACGGACAGACCTATGAACACTGAAGCTTTCTTT.

The genes are TRBV9 and TRBJ1-1; 7 positions agree with TRBD1. The CDR3 is 14 amino acids. Trimming cost V 0 bases and J 5 bases; bases outside gene matches: 4. Germline CDR1 and CDR2: SGDLS and YYNGEE. The CDR3 protein is CASSVDPGQTEAFF. The CDR3 DNA sequence: TGTGCCAGCAGCGTAGATCCGGGACAGACTGAAGCTTTCTTT. Full variable domain (rest looked up from reference TRBV9 and TRBJ1-1): DSGVTQTPKHLITATGQRVTLRCSPRSGDLSVYWYQQSLDQGLQFLIQYYNGEERAKGNILERFSAQQFPDLHSELNLSSLELGDSALYFCASSVDPGQTEAFFGQGTRLTVV.

The chain is built from TRBV30 and TRBJ1-1, with D possibly being TRBD1 (5 bases). The CDR3 spans 13 residues. V lost 2 bases and J lost 5, with 12 bases in between. Germline V CDR1 and CDR2: GTSNPN, SVGIG (reference sequence). The CDR3 DNA reads TGTGCCTGGAGTAGCTCGGGGGTAACTGAAGCTTTCTTT. This codes for CAWSSSGVTEAFF.

The chain uses TRBV9 and TRBJ2-7; 10 bases map to TRBD2. CDR1 and CDR2 from the germline V gene are SGDLS and YYNGEE. The CDR3 sequence is 13 residues long. V lost 4 bases and J lost 7; bases outside the gene matches: 5. The CDR3 reads CASSPGLAREQYF. The CDR3, as DNA: TGTGCCAGCAGCCCGGGACTAGCGAGGGAGCAGTACTTC.

The rearrangement joins TRBV24-1 to TRBJ1-5; 10 bases agree with TRBD1. Per germline, CDR1 KGHDR and CDR2 SFDVKD. The CDR3 covers 16 residues. V shed 7 bases and J 6 bases; nucleotides not matched to a gene: 11. CDR3 nucleotides: TGTGCCACCAGCCCTTCGACAGGGGGCTCGGTTCAGCCCCAGCATTTT. Protein sequence: CATSPSTGGSVQPQHF.

The V call is TRBV5-1, the J call TRBJ1-6; 8 bases align to TRBD1. Germline trimming cut 1 base from V and 3 bases from J; bases unmatched to any gene: 3. The germline gives CDR1 SGHRS, CDR2 YFSETQ. This CDR3 contains 16 residues. The CDR3: CASSLLGQDYNSPLHF. The CDR3 coding sequence is TGCGCCAGCAGCTTGCTGGGACAGGACTATAATTCACCCCTCCACTTT.